This T cell receptor (beta chain) was recorded in a study of blood T cell repertoires in COVID-19. Libraries were prepared by immunoSEQ multiplex PCR; TCRdb keeps only in-frame clonotypes and omits some of them. The sample holds tens of thousands of clones, roughly 87% seen once. The sequencing sample was made of peripheral blood. The origin of this receptor is a woman in her forties or fifties with active or convalescent COVID-19.

The CDR3 here is CAISVTGGTNQPQHF. The CDR3 DNA follows: TGTGCCATCAGTGTGACAGGGGGTACCAATCAGCCCCAGCATTTT. The V gene is TRBV10-3, the J gene TRBJ1-5, with 9 bases that match TRBD1. CDR1 and CDR2 from the germline V gene are ENHRY and SYGVKD. This CDR3 spans 15 amino acids. Trimming at V came to 4 bases and at J to 3 bases, leaving 4 bases not matched to a gene.